This TCR beta chain is from a study of human T cells and chemical hapten exposure. Study in general: A 2 cm by 2 cm inner upper arm patch received 2% DPC for sensitization. Cases of alopecia areata, totalis or universalis occurred in a predominantly female patient group.

As for this clonotype: The antigen is not known.

Study findings and constraints: Sensitization with DPC brought no change to TCRs above 1 in 1000 in frequency.

The germline CDR1 and CDR2 sequences are MNHNS and SASEGT. Trimming removed 8 bases at V and 5 bases at J, with 16 bases between. The CDR3 is 14 residues long. The study's library attached unique molecular identifiers to single cDNA molecules. TCRdb redid the calling of the RACE reads with MiXCR, one entry per CDR3 protein. Of around 200,000 distinct CDR3 sequences in the sample, under 25% were seen once. Sample time point: patch test 3, about 24 weeks after DPC sensitization. Treatment described: therapeutic diphenylcyclopropenone sensitization with weekly scalp DPC. The chain employs TRBV6-1 and TRBJ2-1, with D uncertain. Sample: whole blood, taken in connection with sensitization to the hapten diphenylcyclopropenone (DPC). The sequence was obtained from a woman between 40 and 55 years old with alopecia areata. Some clones in this sample may be carry-over from other donors' samples. CDR3 in amino acids: CASPNRAGHNEQFF. The CDR3 region has the DNA TGTGCCAGCCCCAACCGTGCAGGCCACAATGAGCAGTTCTTC.